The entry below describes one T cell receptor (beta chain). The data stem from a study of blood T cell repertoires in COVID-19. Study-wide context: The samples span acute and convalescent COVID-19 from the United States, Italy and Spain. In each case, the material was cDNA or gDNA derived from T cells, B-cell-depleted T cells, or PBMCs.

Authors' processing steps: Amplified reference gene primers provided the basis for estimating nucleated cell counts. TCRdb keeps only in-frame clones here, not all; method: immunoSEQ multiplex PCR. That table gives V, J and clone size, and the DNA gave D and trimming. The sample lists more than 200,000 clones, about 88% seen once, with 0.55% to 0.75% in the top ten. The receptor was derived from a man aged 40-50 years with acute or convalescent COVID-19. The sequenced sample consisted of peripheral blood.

CDR3 loop: CASSQETSGADTQYF. DNA of the CDR3: TGCGCCAGCAGCCAGGAGACTAGCGGGGCAGATACGCAGTATTTT. The chain links TRBV4-3 to TRBJ2-3; 11 nucleotides align to TRBD2. There are 15 residues in the CDR3. Germline trimming cut 3 bases from V and 4 bases from J; bases unmatched to any gene: 3. In germline, CDR1 is LGHNA, CDR2 YSLEER.